Each of the 30 T cell receptor beta chains below was sequenced from the same sample in a study of post-analysis software for immune sequencing data. Their target antigens are unknown. Points from the study as a whole: Roughly five TRBV segments appeared more often in patients than in controls, and TRBV5-6, TRBV5-1 and TRBV20-1 were among these.

Included in the TCR beta cDNA libraries were unique molecular identifiers. Via MiXCR, TCRdb re-called the PCR reads, giving one row per CDR3 protein. The sample has 550,000 to 700,000 distinct CDR3 sequences, 44% seen once. Sample: blood. The receptors originated from a girl aged 5-17 years with multiple sclerosis.

This clonotype was seen a handful of times. This rearrangement joins TRBV6-6 to TRBJ2-5; D ambiguous. The CDR3 is 16 amino acids. Between the trimmed V and J ends, which lost 4 bases and 2 bases, there was a span of 17 bases. In germline, CDR1 is MNHNY, CDR2 SVGAGI (reference sequence). CDR3 DNA sequence: TGTGCCAGCAGTTCGCTTTGGCAGCACCTTCAAGAGACCCAGTACTTC. Residues: CASSSLWQHLQETQYF.

This chain connects TRBV29-1 to TRBJ1-1, with D perhaps matching TRBD1 (6 bases). The CDR3 has 17 amino acids. With 0 bases removed from V and 1 base from J, the gap between germline ends came to 18 bases. Germline CDR1 SQVTM, CDR2 ANQGSEA. CDR3 loop: CSVEDWRTEEQNTEAFF. The CDR3 nucleotides are TGCAGCGTTGAAGATTGGAGGACAGAGGAACAGAACACTGAAGCTTTCTTT.

The rearrangement uses TRBV18 and TRBJ2-3; D might be TRBD1 (5 bases). Germline V lookup: CDR1 KGHSH, CDR2 LQKENI. The CDR3 runs to 16 residues. V was cut by 0 bases and J by 2 bases, with 12 bases left in between. In nucleotides, the CDR3 is TGTGCCAGCTCACCACCTAAAGACAGAGACACAGATACGCAGTATTTT. It codes for CASSPPKDRDTDTQYF.

This chain connects TRBV5-1 to TRBJ2-5, with a possible D match to TRBD2 (5 bases). The CDR3 sequence is 13 residues long. Germline loops: CDR1 SGHRS, CDR2 YFSETQ. V was clipped by 2 bases and J by 5 bases, with 10 bases between them. DNA of the CDR3: TGCGCCAGCAGCTTTAGCGAAAGTGAGACCCAGTACTTC. Translating it yields CASSFSESETQYF.

This clonotype turned up a few times. The chain's CDR3 is CSASETSGSYEQYF. In DNA, the CDR3 is TGCAGTGCTAGTGAGACTAGCGGGAGTTACGAGCAGTACTTC. This chain connects TRBV20-1 to TRBJ2-7, with TRBD2 matching 12 bases. The CDR3 sequence is 14 residues long. The germline V gene has CDR1 DFQATT and CDR2 SNEGSKA (reference sequence). Losses at the gene ends were 3 bases for V and 4 bases for J; bases not matched to a gene: 4.

The chain links TRBV29-1 to TRBJ2-7; D possibly corresponds to TRBD2 (6 bases). CDR3 size: 12 residues. Germline V CDR1 and CDR2: SQVTM, ANQGSEA. V gave up 6 bases and J gave up 6 bases, with 15 bases separating them. CDR3 in amino acids: CSVGDFLSEQYF. CDR3 bases: TGCAGCGTGGGGGACTTCTTATCCGAGCAGTACTTC.

In its sample, this clonotype was seen a few times. The chain uses TRBV7-9 and TRBJ1-2, with D hard to call. V lost 2 bases and J 7 bases, leaving 20 bases between the germline ends. CDR3 length: 16 amino acids. Germline loops: CDR1 SEHNR, CDR2 FQNEAQ (reference sequence). The CDR3 coding sequence is TGTGCCAGCAGCTTATTTACCCAGGCCGTCGGGAGTGGCTACACCTTC. This translates into CASSLFTQAVGSGYTF.

V is TRBV5-1 and J is TRBJ1-1; 7 nucleotides align to TRBD1. This CDR3 contains 14 residues. The V gene's germline CDR1 is SGHRS and CDR2 YFSETQ. Losses at the gene ends were 4 bases for V and 3 bases for J; bases not matched to a gene: 6. This chain's CDR3 is CASSGRQGYTEAFF. The CDR3, as DNA: TGCGCCAGCAGCGGAAGACAGGGATACACTGAAGCTTTCTTT.

This clonotype was picked up a small number of times. The rearrangement uses TRBV28 and TRBJ2-7; D perhaps matches TRBD2 (6 bases). Germline V gene sequence: CDR1 MDHEN, CDR2 SYDVKM. The V end was cut by 6 bases, the J end by 5 bases, with 14 bases between. The CDR3 has 13 residues. The CDR3 DNA reads TGTGCCAGCAGCCGTGCCGCGGGGCACGAGCAGTACTTC. It encodes CASSRAAGHEQYF.

V usage is TRBV6-4 and J usage is TRBJ2-3; no firm D call. This CDR3 has 14 residues. V was cut by 8 bases and J by 0 bases, with 12 bases left in between. CDR1 is MRHNA, CDR2 SNTAGT, per germline. CDR3 protein: CASSMTGSTDTQYF. The CDR3 nucleotides read TGTGCCAGCTCGATGACGGGTAGCACAGATACGCAGTATTTT.

The V and J genes are TRBV7-9 and TRBJ2-3; 12 bases map to TRBD2. Germline-derived CDR1 and CDR2 are SEHNR and FQNEAQ (reference sequence). Losses at the gene ends were 7 bases for V and 2 bases for J; bases not matched to a gene: 4. The CDR3 runs 15 residues. CDR3 amino acids: CASTRTSGTTDTQYF. CDR3 nucleotide sequence: TGTGCCAGCACCCGGACTAGCGGGACCACAGATACGCAGTATTTT.

V is TRBV20-1 and J is TRBJ2-1; 8 bases agree with TRBD2. The germline CDR1 and CDR2 sequences are DFQATT and SNEGSKA (reference sequence). The CDR3 loop spans 15 amino acids. V dropped 3 bases and J dropped 6; count of bases not matched to a gene: 10. CDR3 coding DNA: TGCAGTGCTAGTTTTTTCGGGAGGGCCGCCAATGAGCAGTTCTTC. Its protein product is CSASFFGRAANEQFF.

On this clonotype: Relative to the germline gene, one junction end is altered; a read error may explain this. The chain employs TRBV9 and TRBJ2-5, with D possibly being TRBD1 (5 bases). The CDR3 is 13 residues long. Germline V gives CDR1 SGDLS, CDR2 YYNGEE. Written as DNA, the CDR3 is TGTGCCACCTCGAAAGGGGCTCAAGTGACCCAGTACTTC. It is translated as CATSKGAQVTQYF.

The sample holds a few counts of this clonotype. The chain combines TRBV3-1 with TRBJ1-2; D remains ambiguous. V was trimmed by 0 bases and J by 4 bases, leaving 12 bases between them. The CDR3 extends over 15 amino acids. CDR1 LGHDT and CDR2 YNNKEL come from the germline V gene (reference sequence). The CDR3 region is CASSQDFNVPYGYTF. The DNA of the CDR3 is TGTGCCAGCAGCCAAGATTTTAATGTCCCCTATGGCTACACCTTC. Using reference TRBV3-1 and TRBJ1-2 for the parts outside the CDR3, the full variable domain is DTAVSQTPKYLVTQMGNDKSIKCEQNLGHDTMYWYKQDSKKFLKIMFSYNNKELIINETVPNRFSPKSPDKAHLNLHINSLELGDSAVYFCASSQDFNVPYGYTFGSGTRLTVV.

The J gene is TRBJ2-7, the V gene TRBV6-5; D tentatively reads TRBD1 or TRBD2 (5 bases each). V lost 0 bases, J lost 0 bases, and 15 bases lay in between. The CDR3 is 17 residues long. CDR1 and CDR2 (germline): MNHEY, SVGAGI. The CDR3 loop is CASSYSGTVFSSYEQYF. The CDR3 DNA is TGTGCCAGCAGTTACTCCGGGACGGTATTCAGCTCCTACGAGCAGTACTTC.

The chain carries TRBV12-3 or TRBV12-4 and TRBJ2-7; tentatively, D is TRBD2 (6 bases). Trimming pared 5 bases from V and 3 bases from J, leaving 17 bases between. The CDR3 is 15 residues long. The CDR3 spells CASSPRRDFFYEQYF. CDR3 coding DNA: TGTGCCAGCAGTCCACGCCGGGACTTTTTCTACGAGCAGTACTTC.

The rearrangement uses TRBV9 and TRBJ2-7; maybe TRBD2 (5 bases). TRBJ2-5 matches the DNA end more closely, so the J call is doubtful. This CDR3 has 15 residues. Germline values: CDR1 SGDLS, CDR2 YYNGEE. The CDR3 nucleotides read TGTGCCAGCAGCGTAGGTCTCGAGGGACAAGAGACCCAGTACTTC. Amino acids: CASSVGLEGQETQYF.

This chain links TRBV6-6 with TRBJ1-2, with no clear D. Germline V gene lookup returns CDR1 MNHNY and CDR2 SVGAGI (reference sequence). V was pared by 11 bases and J by 4 bases, with 14 bases between. This CDR3 region has 12 residues. The CDR3 DNA reads as TGTGCCCATGAGGCCGACGGCTATGGCTACACCTTC. It specifies CAHEADGYGYTF.

This clonotype appeared a few times. This sequence joins TRBV20-1 and TRBJ2-1; no clear D. Germline V lookup: CDR1 DFQATT, CDR2 SNEGSKA (reference sequence). Deletions cut 8 bases from V and 4 bases from J, with 15 bases between. The CDR3 has 13 amino acids. The CDR3 protein is CSTADRTYNEQFF. The CDR3 DNA follows: TGCAGTACCGCCGATCGTACATACAATGAGCAGTTCTTC.

The chain uses TRBV12-3 or TRBV12-4 and TRBJ2-1; 9 nucleotides agree with TRBD1. This CDR3 has 14 amino acids. With 5 bases clipped from V and 3 bases from J, the junction kept 2 bases outside the gene matches. Here the CDR3 reads CASSTGGFYNEQFF. CDR3 DNA sequence: TGTGCCAGCAGTACAGGGGGCTTCTACAATGAGCAGTTCTTC.

This sequence joins TRBV6-1 and TRBJ2-1; D might be TRBD1 or TRBD2, each matching 6 bases. The CDR3 length is 15 residues. The germline gives CDR1 MNHNS, CDR2 SASEGT. Trimming cost V 3 bases and J 4 bases, with 13 bases left between them. The CDR3 spells CASSDPWGAYNEQFF. The CDR3 coding sequence is TGTGCCAGCAGTGATCCCTGGGGGGCGTACAATGAGCAGTTCTTC.

The V and J genes are TRBV27 and TRBJ2-7; 10 positions agree with TRBD2. J lost 6 bases, V lost 4 bases, and 15 bases had no gene match. Germline CDR1 is MNHEY and CDR2 is SMNVEV (reference sequence). The CDR3 loop spans 17 amino acids. Here the CDR3 DNA reads TGTGCCAGCAGTTCCCAGGGAAGCGGGAGGGCGAAGTTCGAGCAGTACTTC. Amino acid sequence: CASSSQGSGRAKFEQYF.

The chain links TRBV5-1 to TRBJ1-2; a weak D match, TRBD1 (5 bases). The ends were cut back, 0 bases at V and 2 bases at J, with 14 bases in the middle. The germline CDR1 and CDR2 sequences are SGHRS and YFSETQ. CDR3 size: 16 residues. This CDR3 is CASSLGGSGLNYGYTF. In DNA form, the CDR3 reads TGCGCCAGCAGCTTGGGGGGATCGGGGCTAAACTATGGCTACACCTTC.

CDR3 residues: CASSPVSGRVYEQYF. The CDR3, as DNA: TGTGCCAGCAGCCCCGTTAGCGGGAGGGTCTACGAGCAGTACTTC. The J gene is TRBJ2-4, the V gene TRBV11-2; TRBD2 aligns across 11 bases. The assigned J gene may be wrong: the sequence end matches TRBJ2-7 better. Germline lookup yields CDR1 SGHAT and CDR2 FQNNGV. This CDR3 is 15 amino acids long.

V is TRBV6-1 and J is TRBJ2-2, with D perhaps TRBD1 (6 bases). V was trimmed by 6 bases and J by 1 base, leaving 9 bases between them. CDR1 is MNHNS and CDR2 is SASEGT in the germline V gene. This CDR3 region has 14 residues. The CDR3 protein is CASRGALNTGELFF. The DNA of the CDR3 is TGTGCCAGCAGGGGGGCCTTGAACACCGGGGAGCTGTTTTTT.

The rearrangement joins TRBV12-3 or TRBV12-4 to TRBJ2-3, with D possibly matching TRBD2 (6 bases). With 5 bases removed from V and 6 bases from J, the gap between germline ends came to 12 bases. CDR3 length equals 13 residues. CDR3 coding DNA: TGTGCCAGCAGTCCCCTAGCGTGGGATACGCAGTATTTT. Translating gives CASSPLAWDTQYF.

In this sample, this clonotype turned up a few times. The V and J genes are TRBV4-1 and TRBJ1-4; D is uncertain. The CDR3 is made up of 15 amino acids. V lost 4 bases to trimming and J lost 0 bases, with 9 bases between them. Germline CDR1 and CDR2: MGHRA and YSYEKL. CDR3 DNA: TGCGCCAGCAGCCGTCCGGGAACAACTAATGAAAAACTGTTTTTT. This gives the protein CASSRPGTTNEKLFF.

V usage is TRBV20-1 and J usage is TRBJ2-5; possible D gene TRBD1, 6 bases. The DNA end is a closer match to TRBJ2-7, so the J assignment may be wrong. The CDR3 spans 12 residues. Germline lookup yields CDR1 DFQATT and CDR2 SNEGSKA (reference sequence). The CDR3 nucleotides are TGCAGTGCTAGAACAGGGTTCTACGAGCAGTACTTC. Amino acids: CSARTGFYEQYF.

This clonotype has a handful of counts. The J gene is TRBJ2-1, the V gene TRBV27; 8 nucleotides agree with TRBD2. Germline V gene lookup returns CDR1 MNHEY and CDR2 SMNVEV (reference sequence). J gave up 8 bases and V 5 bases, and 17 bases lay outside the gene matches. This CDR3 contains 17 residues. The CDR3 coding sequence is TGTGCCAGCAGTCCCCACCGGGAGCGGGGGTCCGCGGATGAGCAGTTCTTC. The encoded protein is CASSPHRERGSADEQFF.

The chain is built from TRBV7-8 and TRBJ1-2, with D unresolved. The CDR3 sequence is 13 residues long. The V gene's germline CDR1 is SGHVS and CDR2 FQNEAQ. V was shortened by 5 bases and J by 5 bases, with 12 bases between the two germline ends. CDR3 loop: CASSHVGEYGYTF. CDR3 bases: TGTGCCAGCAGCCACGTCGGGGAATATGGCTACACCTTC. Based on the CDR3 plus reference TRBV7-8 and TRBJ1-2, the full variable domain is GAGVSQSPRYKVAKRGQDVALRCDPISGHVSLFWYQQALGQGPEFLTYFQNEAQLDKSGLPSDRFFAERPEGSVSTLKIQRTQQEDSAVYLCASSHVGEYGYTFGSGTRLTVV.